Below are 31 T cell receptor beta chains sequenced from a single sample in a study of Ad26.COV2.S vaccination and SARS-CoV-2 variants. The method was immunoSEQ multiplex PCR; TCRdb's version includes in-frame clones alone and lacks a portion of them. The table records about 400,000 clones, around 91% of them present only once. Treatment meaning: about 20 received Ad26.COV2.S at low or high dose, single or two shots; about 5 received placebo; per-sample allocation not given. Samples came from day 63 after the first vaccine or placebo injection. The specimen comprised peripheral blood, sampled in a trial of Ad26.COV2.S vaccine versus placebo. These receptors came from a person between 18 and 60 years old who received the Ad26.COV2.S COVID-19 vaccine or a placebo.

This chain links TRBV4-1 with TRBJ2-3; 14 nucleotides align to TRBD2. Germline V gives CDR1 MGHRA, CDR2 YSYEKL. This CDR3 has 20 residues. With V trimmed by 1 base and J by 3 bases, 12 bases remained unmatched. The CDR3 nucleotides read TGCGCCAGCAGCCAAGCCCCACCCGGGACTAGCGGGAGATCGACAGATACGCAGTATTTT. This gives the protein CASSQAPPGTSGRSTDTQYF.

The rearrangement uses TRBV19 and TRBJ1-2, with no clear D. There are 14 residues in the CDR3. Trimming stripped 1 base from V and 4 bases from J, with 10 bases between. Per germline, CDR1 LNHDA and CDR2 SQIVND (reference sequence). CDR3 coding DNA: TGTGCCAGTAGTATAGGCCCCGCCAGCTATGGCTACACCTTC. Amino acids: CASSIGPASYGYTF.

The chain's CDR3 is CASSETSGTTDTQYF. CDR3 nucleotides: TGTGCCAGCAGCGAGACTAGCGGGACTACAGATACGCAGTATTTT. This chain links TRBV7-3 with TRBJ2-3; 11 bases align to TRBD2. This CDR3 comprises 15 residues. Germline CDR1 SGHTA, CDR2 FQGTGA. Unmatched junction bases numbered 4, after V lost 5 bases and J lost 3 bases.

The CDR3 spells CASSSGDRISQPQHF. The CDR3, as DNA: TGTGCCAGCAGTAGTGGTGACAGGATTAGTCAGCCCCAGCATTTT. The chain carries TRBV28 and TRBJ1-5; possible D gene TRBD1, 6 bases. CDR3 length: 15 residues. Germline CDR1 and CDR2: MDHEN and SYDVKM. Trimming pared 5 bases from V and 6 bases from J, leaving 17 bases between.

J is TRBJ2-7 and V is TRBV30, with D possibly TRBD2 on 5 matching bases. The CDR3 spans 14 residues. Deletions cut 7 bases from V and 0 bases from J, with 16 bases between. CDR1 is GTSNPN, CDR2 SVGIG, per germline (reference sequence). The CDR3 DNA reads as TGTGCCTCGGACGATACGGGGAACTCCTACGAGCAGTACTTC. This sequence encodes CASDDTGNSYEQYF.

This clone showed up just once. V is TRBV5-1 and J is TRBJ1-4; tentative D call: TRBD1 (6 bases). Between the trimmed V and J ends, which lost 4 bases and 8 bases, there was a span of 12 bases. This CDR3 has 13 amino acids. In germline, CDR1 is SGHRS, CDR2 YFSETQ. As DNA, the CDR3 is TGCGCCAGCAGCCCTCGGGACACCGAAAAACTGTTTTTT. Amino acids: CASSPRDTEKLFF.

This CDR3 reads CATSRDIRTSTGELFF. The CDR3 DNA follows: TGTGCCACCAGCAGAGATATTAGGACCTCGACCGGGGAGCTGTTTTTT. This chain links TRBV15 with TRBJ2-2; D not certain. Trimming removed 0 bases at V and 5 bases at J, with 13 bases between. This CDR3 comprises 16 residues. Germline V gives CDR1 LNHNV, CDR2 YYDKDF (reference sequence).

This clone was found a few times. The chain has TRBV11-2 and TRBJ2-1; unclear D gene. V was cut by 8 bases and J by 9 bases, with 20 bases left in between. The CDR3 consists of 14 residues. Per the germline V gene, CDR1 is SGHAT and CDR2 is FQNNGV. The CDR3 sequence: CASERPYRISEQFF. DNA of the CDR3: TGTGCCAGCGAACGGCCATATCGCATTAGTGAGCAGTTCTTC. Complete variable domain (other parts from reference TRBV11-2 and TRBJ2-1): EAGVAQSPRYKIIEKRQSVAFWCNPISGHATLYWYQQILGQGPKLLIQFQNNGVVDDSQLPKDRFSAERLKGVDSTLKIQPAKLEDSAVYLCASERPYRISEQFFGPGTRLTVL.

This clone was found once. J is TRBJ2-7 and V is TRBV4-1, with D perhaps TRBD2 (6 bases). This CDR3 is built from 16 residues. Trimming removed 4 bases from V and 1 base from J, with 17 bases in between. Per the germline V gene, CDR1 is MGHRA and CDR2 is YSYEKL. CDR3 nucleotide sequence: TGCGCCAGCAGCCGAGGATTGGGACTTCTTTCCTACGAGCAGTACTTC. Encoded protein: CASSRGLGLLSYEQYF.

A few counts support this clone. The J gene is TRBJ2-1, the V gene TRBV12-3 or TRBV12-4; the match to TRBD2 covers 11 bases. V gave up 5 bases and J gave up 7 bases; unmatched junction bases: 1. The CDR3 loop spans 13 amino acids. This CDR3 is CASSASGRNEQFF. The CDR3 nucleotides are TGTGCCAGCAGTGCTAGCGGGAGGAATGAGCAGTTCTTC.

The chain is built from TRBV4-1 and TRBJ1-5; D may be TRBD1 (6 bases). Trimming removed 4 bases at V and 5 bases at J, with 15 bases between. CDR3 length: 15 amino acids. Looked up from germline, CDR1 is MGHRA and CDR2 is YSYEKL. In nucleotides, the CDR3 is TGCGCCAGCAGCCGACAGGAGATGGCGGATCAGCCCCAGCATTTT. Residues: CASSRQEMADQPQHF.

The V call is TRBV7-2, the J call TRBJ1-1, with 10 bases identical to TRBD1. Germline V gene data show CDR1 as SGHTA and CDR2 as FQGNSA. The CDR3 spans 16 residues. V was pared by 5 bases and J by 4 bases, with 10 bases of the junction left unmatched. DNA of the CDR3: TGTGCCAGCAGCCGGGACAGGGGTACGCTCGGCACTGAAGCTTTCTTT. Protein: CASSRDRGTLGTEAFF.

This chain joins TRBV18 and TRBJ2-1, with 12 bases that match TRBD2. Germline V gene lookup returns CDR1 KGHSH and CDR2 LQKENI. The CDR3 is 15 residues long. The junction had 8 bases not matched to a gene; V was cut back by 6 bases and J by 8 bases. CDR3 loop: CASSAGLAGTDEQFF. Written as DNA, the CDR3 is TGTGCCAGCTCGGCTGGACTAGCGGGAACGGATGAGCAGTTCTTC.

This chain joins TRBV15 and TRBJ2-7; tentative D call: TRBD1 (5 bases). This CDR3 spans 14 amino acids. V was cut by 1 base and J by 3 bases, with 10 bases left in between. The germline gives CDR1 LNHNV, CDR2 YYDKDF (reference sequence). The CDR3 protein is CATSRAAGNYEQYF. The CDR3, as DNA: TGTGCCACCAGCAGAGCCGCAGGGAACTACGAGCAGTACTTC. Full variable domain (missing parts from reference TRBV15 and TRBJ2-7): DAMVIQNPRYQVTQFGKPVTLSCSQTLNHNVMYWYQQKSSQAPKLLFHYYDKDFNNEADTPDNFQSRRPNTSFCFLDIRSPGLGDTAMYLCATSRAAGNYEQYFGPGTRLTVT.

The chain uses TRBV3-1 (or the pseudogene TRBV3-2) and TRBJ2-4; 10 bases align to TRBD2. The CDR3 loop spans 18 amino acids. Unmatched junction bases numbered 6, after V lost 1 base and J lost 0 bases. Germline CDR1 is LGHDT and CDR2 is YNNKEL (reference sequence). CDR3 coding DNA: TGTGCCAGCAGCCAAGTCAGACTAGCGGGTTTAGCCAAAAACATTCAGTACTTC. Translating it yields CASSQVRLAGLAKNIQYF.

The J gene is TRBJ1-5, the V gene TRBV27; D is unclear. The CDR3 length is 11 residues. Germline CDR1 MNHEY, CDR2 SMNVEV (reference sequence). Trimming pared 7 bases from V and 6 bases from J, leaving 7 bases between. CDR3 DNA: TGTGCCAGCACTCCTAGTCAGCCCCAGCATTTT. Its translation: CASTPSQPQHF.

The genes are TRBV11-2 and TRBJ2-2; D gene unclear. Per the germline V gene, CDR1 is SGHAT and CDR2 is FQNNGV. This CDR3 region has 15 residues. V lost 1 base to trimming and J lost 4 bases, with 10 bases between them. The CDR3 DNA reads TGTGCCAGCAGCTTAGTTGGCCCCTCCACCGGGGAGCTGTTTTTT. It specifies CASSLVGPSTGELFF.

CDR3 protein: CASRPILAGGENEQFF. CDR3 bases: TGCGCCAGCAGGCCCATCCTAGCGGGAGGAGAGAATGAGCAGTTCTTC. V is TRBV4-3 and J is TRBJ2-1, with 11 bases that match TRBD2. Germline loops: CDR1 LGHNA, CDR2 YSLEER. The CDR3 runs 16 residues. J gave up 7 bases and V 6 bases, and 11 bases lay outside the gene matches.

The V and J genes are TRBV4-3 and TRBJ2-1, with D perhaps TRBD2 (5 bases). Germline lookup yields CDR1 LGHNA and CDR2 YSLEER. CDR3 size: 16 residues. Trimming shortened V by 4 bases and J by 2 bases, and 15 bases separated the two germline ends. This CDR3 is CASSRYVGDAYNEQFF. The DNA of the CDR3 is TGCGCCAGCAGCCGTTACGTGGGAGATGCCTACAATGAGCAGTTCTTC.

This CDR3 reads CASSVGTGAGNTIYF. CDR3 nucleotides: TGTGCCAGCAGTGTCGGGACAGGGGCTGGAAACACCATATATTTT. The rearrangement links TRBV2 to TRBJ1-3, with 10 bases that match TRBD1. J lost 2 bases, V lost 4 bases, and 2 bases had no gene match. The CDR3 has 15 amino acids. The V gene's germline CDR1 is SNHLY and CDR2 FYNNEI.

The rearrangement uses TRBV10-3 and TRBJ1-2; no clear D gene. The ends were cut back, 7 bases at V and 0 bases at J, with 3 bases in the middle. Germline CDR1 and CDR2: ENHRY and SYGVKD. The CDR3 is 11 residues long. The CDR3 region has the DNA TGTGCCATCAATACTAACTATGGCTACACCTTC. This gives the protein CAINTNYGYTF.

This sequence joins TRBV6-6 and TRBJ2-3; no definite D call. CDR3 size: 12 residues. Germline V gene data show CDR1 as MNHNY and CDR2 as SVGAGI (reference sequence). The germline V and J ends were trimmed by 4 bases and 2 bases, with 4 bases remaining between them. The CDR3 here is CASSCYTDTQYF. CDR3 in DNA: TGTGCCAGCAGTTGTTACACAGATACGCAGTATTTT.

About this clone itself: The same CDR3 can be traced to other DNA sequences in this sample. This chain uses TRBV18 with TRBJ2-7, with D perhaps matching TRBD1 or TRBD2 (6 bases each). V was shortened by 0 bases and J by 3 bases, with 12 bases between the two germline ends. The germline gives CDR1 KGHSH, CDR2 LQKENI. The CDR3 spans 15 residues. The CDR3 protein is CASSPPGRGGYEQYF. The CDR3 bases are TGTGCCAGCTCACCACCCGGCAGGGGAGGCTACGAGCAGTACTTC. Full variable domain (outside the CDR3, taken from reference TRBV18 and TRBJ2-7): NAGVMQNPRHLVRRRGQEARLRCSPMKGHSHVYWYRQLPEEGLKFMVYLQKENIIDESGMPKERFSAEFPKEGPSILRIQQVVRGDSAAYFCASSPPGRGGYEQYFGPGTRLTVT.

The V and J genes are TRBV28 and TRBJ2-7, with D unclear. This CDR3 spans 14 amino acids. Germline V gene lookup returns CDR1 MDHEN and CDR2 SYDVKM. The V and J ends lost 5 bases and 2 bases respectively, with 13 bases between them. CDR3 in DNA: TGTGCCAGCAGTCCCTGGCGCCCTACCTACGAGCAGTACTTC. Its protein is CASSPWRPTYEQYF.

The gene calls are TRBV6-5 and TRBJ1-6; D unresolved. The V gene's germline CDR1 is MNHEY and CDR2 SVGAGI. Trimming cost V 2 bases and J 5 bases, with 7 bases left between them. This CDR3 comprises 14 residues. The CDR3 DNA reads as TGTGCCAGCAGTTACCGGGTTGATAATTCACCCCTCCACTTT. This encodes CASSYRVDNSPLHF.

The chain links TRBV7-2 to TRBJ1-4, with unresolved D. The CDR3 spans 13 residues. Trimming removed 2 bases at V and 4 bases at J, with 5 bases between. Looked up from germline, CDR1 is SGHTA and CDR2 is FQGNSA. The CDR3 is CASSLIRNEKLFF. DNA for the CDR3: TGTGCCAGCAGCTTAATACGTAATGAAAAACTGTTTTTT. Together with reference TRBV7-2 and TRBJ1-4, the CDR3 gives the full variable domain: GAGVSQSPSNKVTEKGKDVELRCDPISGHTALYWYRQSLGQGLEFLIYFQGNSAPDKSGLPSDRFSAERTGGSVSTLTIQRTQQEDSAVYLCASSLIRNEKLFFGSGTQLSVL.

The chain carries TRBV29-1 and TRBJ2-5; a possible D gene is TRBD2 (5 bases). Trimming left V 7 bases short and J 1 base short, with 10 bases between. The CDR3 contains 12 residues. Germline CDR1 SQVTM, CDR2 ANQGSEA. CDR3 sequence: CSASGGQETQYF. The DNA for the CDR3 is TGCAGCGCGAGCGGAGGCCAAGAGACCCAGTACTTC.

The chain joins TRBV9 to TRBJ2-7, with no clear D. The CDR3 runs 14 residues. V was pared by 0 bases and J by 2 bases, with 9 bases between. The germline V gene has CDR1 SGDLS and CDR2 YYNGEE. The CDR3: CASSVGLVAYEQYF. The CDR3 region has the DNA TGTGCCAGCAGCGTAGGCCTGGTTGCCTACGAGCAGTACTTC.

The chain links TRBV19 to TRBJ2-7, with D possibly called TRBD1 or TRBD2 (6 bases each). The V gene lost 3 bases and the J gene lost 4 bases, with 13 bases spanning the gap. The CDR3 covers 14 residues. The germline V gene has CDR1 LNHDA and CDR2 SQIVND (reference sequence). The CDR3 sequence is CASSMEGTWYEQYF. The CDR3 region has the DNA TGTGCCAGTAGTATGGAGGGGACATGGTACGAGCAGTACTTC.

The chain carries TRBV13 and TRBJ2-3; TRBD2 agrees at 8 bases. The CDR3 is made up of 16 amino acids. The V gene's germline CDR1 is PRHDT and CDR2 FYEKMQ (reference sequence). The V and J ends lost 5 bases and 6 bases, in that order; junction bases with no gene match: 13. CDR3 bases: TGTGCCAGCAGCAATAGCGGGGAGACTTGGGAGGATACGCAGTATTTT. Its translation is CASSNSGETWEDTQYF. The whole variable domain, filled in from reference TRBV13 and TRBJ2-3, reads AAGVIQSPRHLIKEKRETATLKCYPIPRHDTVYWYQQGPGQDPQFLISFYEKMQSDKGSIPDRFSAQQFSDYHSELNMSSLELGDSALYFCASSNSGETWEDTQYFGPGTRLTVL.

The CDR3 loop reads CASSPQGNQPQHF. The CDR3 coding sequence is TGTGCCAGTAGTCCCCAGGGGAATCAGCCCCAGCATTTT. The rearrangement uses TRBV19 and TRBJ1-5; D may be TRBD1 (6 bases). V lost 5 bases, J lost 4 bases, and 9 bases lay in between. CDR1 is LNHDA and CDR2 is SQIVND in the germline V gene (reference sequence). The CDR3 covers 13 residues.